This T cell receptor beta chain was profiled in a study of blood T cell repertoires in COVID-19. Study overall: The United States, Italy and Spain were the sources of the acute and convalescent COVID-19 samples.

This CDR3 contains 14 residues. Germline V gene lookup returns CDR1 MNHEY and CDR2 SVGEGT. V lost 2 bases and J lost 2, with 10 bases in between. Per the original data handling: Reference gene primer amplification gave estimated nucleated cell counts. Clones were read by immunoSEQ multiplex PCR, and TCRdb kept only the in-frame ones, dropping some. From that table come the V and J calls and clone size; the DNA was used to work out D and trimming. The sample includes about 250,000 clones, approximately 88% of them seen just once. The V and J genes are TRBV6-2 or TRBV6-3 and TRBJ2-7; D is undetermined. This sequence originates from a woman under 40 with COVID-19, enrolled during active disease. The sample taken for sequencing was peripheral blood. The CDR3 is CASSYEAFTYEQYF. The CDR3 DNA is TGTGCCAGCAGTTACGAGGCTTTTACCTACGAGCAGTACTTC.